The source of this TCR beta chain is a study of cytomegalovirus exposure and HLA in healthy donors. PCR used 60 Vbeta primers and 13 Jbeta primers. Here immunoSEQ multiplex PCR was the method, and the copy in TCRdb shows in-frame clones only, minus some. Of 130,000 or so clones in the sample, roughly 77% were seen once. This CDR3 is 13 amino acids long. The V gene lost 4 bases and the J gene lost 8 bases, with 13 bases spanning the gap. Germline values: CDR1 SGHNT, CDR2 YYREEE (reference sequence). Input material: PBMCs. The TCR originated in a man aged 25 to 45 in good health and CMV-seronegative. The chain has TRBV5-4 and TRBJ2-1, with D possibly TRBD2 on 5 matching bases. CDR3 DNA: TGTGCCAGCAGCCGGGGAACAGAAGATGAGCAGTTCTTC. This codes for CASSRGTEDEQFF.